This entry concerns a single T cell receptor beta chain. Its antigen is still unknown. The CDR3 spans 17 residues. Germline CDR1 is SQVTM and CDR2 is ANQGSEA. 5' RACE that incorporated UMI labels was used to prepare the TRB cDNA libraries. TCRdb reprocessed the 5' RACE reads, keeping one entry per CDR3 protein, no DNA. Recorded here are more than 50,000 distinct CDR3 sequences; the top ten clones represent 0.4% to 0.5%. The sample originates from a study of CXCR3-negative and CXCR3-positive naive CD8 T cells. General study points: When CXCR3-positive naive cells were set against CXCR3-negative naive cells, the former had more hydrophobic TRB CDR3s.

The sequence derives from a human donor in good health. Some clones in this sample may be carry-over from other donors' samples. V usage is TRBV29-1 and J usage is TRBJ2-1; TCRdb gives TRBD1 as the D gene, but with no DNA this cannot be confirmed. Sequenced input: naive CXCR3- CD8+ T cells from blood. Subset noted: CD45RO-CCR7+CD27+CD95- naive CD8+ T cells lacking CXCR3 (TNR3-). This chain's CDR3 is CSVEDYNRGGIYNEQFF.